One T cell receptor (beta chain) is described in this entry. Antigen: not known. The source of the sample is a study of radiation and T cells in renal cell carcinoma. The study, taken as a whole, reports: Top tumor clonotypes rose in blood 2 weeks post-radiation, then contracted. Without pretreatment biopsies, baseline tumor clonotype presence was undetermined.

Clones were sequenced by immunoSEQ multiplex PCR, and TCRdb holds only the in-frame ones, with some missing. The table lists around 78,000 clones, about 89% of them singletons. The CDR3 runs 13 residues. Germline trimming cut 0 bases from V and 4 bases from J; bases unmatched to any gene: 0. The germline CDR1 and CDR2 sequences are SEHNR and FQNEAQ (reference sequence). Time point indicated: blood 4 weeks post-SBRT, at nephrectomy. The treatment denotes: 15 Gy SBRT to primary tumor, nephrectomy 4 weeks later. Nephrectomy followed 15 Gy stereotactic body radiation by 4 weeks. Radiation-treated patients gave blood at baseline, week 2 and week 4.

The TCR sequence derives from an older woman with renal cell carcinoma. The chain joins TRBV7-9 to TRBJ2-7; 7 bases fit TRBD2. The sample was blood, taken from a patient whose treatment included radiotherapy and nephrectomy. The CDR3 DNA is TGTGCCAGCAGCTTAGCGGGAGGGTACGAGCAGTACTTC. It is translated as CASSLAGGYEQYF.